These 20 T cell receptor beta chains share one sample of origin, sequenced in a study of T cell responses to AZD1222 COVID-19 vaccine (dated by TCRdb to 2020 to 2022). The time point label here, explained by the study, means: baseline before first vaccination. The library was generated by the immunoSEQ multiplex PCR assay. Not all clones reach the TCRdb copy of this immuneACCESS table, which keeps in-frame sequences only. Checked studies attribute under half of the gap to unresolved V genes and leave the rest unexplained. In this sample the table shows about 150,000 clones, more than 90% of which occur a single time. Around 18% of the sample goes to the ten largest clones. The input for sequencing was peripheral blood, taken on day 0 of AZD1222 vaccination. These receptors were obtained from an adult in good health.

The chain uses TRBV29-1 and TRBJ2-7; 10 bases match TRBD2. The CDR3 loop spans 15 amino acids. V trimming: 6 bases; J trimming: 3 bases; junction bases outside the gene matches: 11. Germline values: CDR1 SQVTM, CDR2 ANQGSEA. The chain's CDR3 is CSVRGGRLAGYEQYF. The CDR3 DNA sequence: TGCAGCGTCCGGGGGGGTCGACTAGCGGGCTACGAGCAGTACTTC.

The rearrangement links TRBV7-6 to TRBJ1-5; perhaps TRBD1 as D (5 bases). The CDR3 has 15 amino acids. Trimming left V 2 bases short and J 4 bases short, with 12 bases between. In germline, CDR1 is SGHVS, CDR2 FNYEAQ. As DNA, the CDR3 is TGTGCCAGCAGCTTATACGCAGGGATGAATCAGCCCCAGCATTTT. Amino acids: CASSLYAGMNQPQHF.

The chain carries TRBV4-1 and TRBJ1-6; 9 nucleotides match TRBD1. The CDR3 runs to 14 residues. Germline V gene lookup returns CDR1 MGHRA and CDR2 YSYEKL. J gave up 8 bases and V 5 bases, and 4 bases lay outside the gene matches. CDR3 DNA sequence: TGCGCCAGCAGCTGGGACAGGGACTATTCACCCCTCCACTTT. As protein: CASSWDRDYSPLHF.

This chain links TRBV6-1 with TRBJ1-6; D is unclear. The CDR3 has 15 amino acids. V was shortened by 3 bases and J by 10 bases, with 16 bases between the two germline ends. The germline CDR1 and CDR2 sequences are MNHNS and SASEGT. The CDR3 region is CASSEVGRLGSPLHF. DNA of the CDR3: TGTGCCAGCAGTGAGGTCGGTAGGCTAGGGTCACCCCTCCACTTT.

In regard to this clone: Germline is not matched at one junction end, which may reflect a read error. The rearrangement links TRBV5-5 to TRBJ2-3; D possibly corresponds to TRBD2 (5 bases). Germline V CDR1 and CDR2: SGHKS, YYEKEE (reference sequence). The CDR3 totals 10 residues. Here the CDR3 DNA reads TGTGCCAGCAGCGACGCGGAGGTGGTTTTT. It translates to CASSDAEVVF.

The rearrangement joins TRBV9 to TRBJ1-1, with a weak D call TRBD1 (6 bases). Trimming pared 0 bases from V and 4 bases from J, leaving 13 bases between. This CDR3 has 15 residues. Germline assignment: CDR1 SGDLS and CDR2 YYNGEE. The CDR3 is CASSVEGGLGTEAFF. In nucleotides, the CDR3 is TGTGCCAGCAGCGTAGAGGGGGGATTGGGCACTGAAGCTTTCTTT.

This clone was counted a few times. The V and J genes are TRBV5-5 and TRBJ1-5; 8 positions match TRBD1. Germline V lookup: CDR1 SGHKS, CDR2 YYEKEE (reference sequence). V shed 4 bases, J shed 2 bases, and the junction held 5 bases outside the gene matches. This CDR3 spans 15 amino acids. CDR3 loop: CASSPTGQGNQPQHF. The CDR3 nucleotides read TGTGCCAGCAGCCCGACGGGACAGGGCAATCAGCCCCAGCATTTT.

V usage is TRBV5-1 and J usage is TRBJ2-2; maybe TRBD1 (6 bases). Germline CDR1 is SGHRS and CDR2 is YFSETQ. CDR3 length: 17 amino acids. Trimming cost V 1 base and J 3 bases, with 16 bases left between them. CDR3 in DNA: TGCGCCAGCAGCTTGAACCCATCAGGGGTCGACACCGGGGAGCTGTTTTTT. Translated: CASSLNPSGVDTGELFF.

V is TRBV9 and J is TRBJ2-7; 12 positions match TRBD2. From germline, CDR1 is SGDLS and CDR2 YYNGEE. With 4 bases clipped from V and 3 bases from J, the junction kept 11 bases outside the gene matches. This CDR3 comprises 17 residues. CDR3 sequence: CASSPRTSGTSGYEQYF. The CDR3 region has the DNA TGTGCCAGCAGCCCTCGGACTAGCGGGACCTCTGGCTACGAGCAGTACTTC.

The rearrangement links TRBV4-1 to TRBJ1-1, with a possible D match to TRBD1 (6 bases). This CDR3 contains 15 residues. Between the trimmed V and J ends, which lost 4 bases and 5 bases, there was a span of 17 bases. Germline V CDR1 and CDR2: MGHRA, YSYEKL. The CDR3 is CASSREDSQGTEAFF. The CDR3 DNA reads as TGCGCCAGCAGCCGAGAGGACAGCCAAGGGACTGAAGCTTTCTTT.

The CDR3 DNA follows: TGTGCCAGCAGTTTAAAGAGGGAAGGCACTGAAGCTTTCTTT. Protein sequence: CASSLKREGTEAFF. This sequence joins TRBV27 and TRBJ1-1, with D hard to call. The germline V and J ends were trimmed by 2 bases and 4 bases, with 11 bases remaining between them. Germline V CDR1 and CDR2: MNHEY, SMNVEV (reference sequence). The CDR3 totals 14 residues.

This sequence joins TRBV5-1 and TRBJ2-5; 7 positions match TRBD2. V dropped 3 bases and J dropped 5; count of bases not matched to a gene: 10. The germline gives CDR1 SGHRS, CDR2 YFSETQ. This CDR3 is built from 15 residues. This CDR3 reads CASSSSGTTGETQYF. The CDR3 nucleotides are TGCGCCAGCAGCTCGTCCGGGACTACTGGGGAGACCCAGTACTTC.

The chain is built from TRBV5-1 and TRBJ2-5, with D hard to call. The CDR3 is made up of 15 amino acids. Trimming removed 1 base at V and 1 base at J, with 11 bases between. Germline V gene lookup returns CDR1 SGHRS and CDR2 YFSETQ. CDR3 protein: CASSLKGQRQETQYF. The CDR3 nucleotides are TGCGCCAGCAGCTTGAAGGGTCAGCGCCAAGAGACCCAGTACTTC.

V and J are TRBV11-3 and TRBJ1-1, with D hard to call. The germline V gene has CDR1 SGHNT and CDR2 YENEEA. The germline V and J ends were trimmed by 1 base and 6 bases, with 9 bases remaining between them. The CDR3 covers 13 residues. For the CDR3, the DNA is TGTGCCAGCAGCTTAGGGTTGGCAGCTGAAGCTTTCTTT. Amino acid sequence: CASSLGLAAEAFF. The full variable domain, completed using reference TRBV11-3 and TRBJ1-1, is EAGVVQSPRYKIIEKKQPVAFWCNPISGHNTLYWYLQNLGQGPELLIRYENEEAVDDSQLPKDRFSAERLKGVDSTLKIQPAELGDSAVYLCASSLGLAAEAFFGQGTRLTVV.

The chain recombines TRBV5-1 with TRBJ2-1, with a weak D call TRBD2 (5 bases). The length of the CDR3 is 13 residues. Germline V lookup: CDR1 SGHRS, CDR2 YFSETQ. V gave up 5 bases and J gave up 2 bases, with 8 bases separating them. The CDR3 DNA reads TGCGCCAGCAGAACCGGGACCTACAATGAGCAGTTCTTC. Protein: CASRTGTYNEQFF.

J is TRBJ2-5 and V is TRBV10-1; D not certain. The CDR3 runs 13 residues. Germline V gives CDR1 WNHNN, CDR2 SYGVQD (reference sequence). V gave up 6 bases and J gave up 6 bases, with 14 bases separating them. CDR3 residues: CASSETVGQTQYF. The DNA of the CDR3 is TGCGCCAGCAGCGAGACGGTCGGGCAGACCCAGTACTTC.

The genes are TRBV11-1 and TRBJ1-1, with D possibly being TRBD1 (5 bases). CDR1 and CDR2 from the germline V gene are SGHAT and FQDESV (reference sequence). The V and J ends lost 5 bases and 4 bases respectively, with 14 bases between them. The CDR3 extends over 14 amino acids. In nucleotides, the CDR3 is TGTGCCAGCAGCCCGCAACTAGGGGTCACTGAAGCTTTCTTT. This gives the protein CASSPQLGVTEAFF. Variable domain in full (rest from reference TRBV11-1 and TRBJ1-1): EAEVAQSPRYKITEKSQAVAFWCDPISGHATLYWYRQILGQGPELLVQFQDESVVDDSQLPKDRFSAERLKGVDSTLKIQPAELGDSAMYLCASSPQLGVTEAFFGQGTRLTVV.

This clone was seen only once. V and J are TRBV19 and TRBJ1-1; D is undetermined. Germline CDR1 reads LNHDA; CDR2 reads SQIVND (reference sequence). V lost 1 base to trimming and J lost 0 bases, with 12 bases between them. The CDR3 spans 16 residues. DNA of the CDR3: TGTGCCAGTAGTATAGGGGCAGCTTTAATGAACACTGAAGCTTTCTTT. Amino acid sequence: CASSIGAALMNTEAFF.

This clone showed up just once. The chain has TRBV4-3 and TRBJ1-6, with unresolved D. With 4 bases removed from V and 0 bases from J, the gap between germline ends came to 10 bases. The CDR3 has 16 residues. Per the germline V gene, CDR1 is LGHNA and CDR2 is YSLEER. The CDR3 DNA reads as TGCGCCAGCAGCCCGCAGCCGGGCTCCTATAATTCACCCCTCCACTTT. It yields the protein CASSPQPGSYNSPLHF.

V is TRBV6-2 or TRBV6-3 and J is TRBJ1-2; D unresolved. Germline CDR1 MNHEY, CDR2 SVGEGT. This CDR3 spans 17 amino acids. V gave up 6 bases and J gave up 0 bases, with 20 bases separating them. CDR3 region: CASSSPLGGRSNYGYTF. Written as DNA, the CDR3 is TGTGCCAGCAGCTCTCCGTTGGGAGGGCGGTCTAACTATGGCTACACCTTC.